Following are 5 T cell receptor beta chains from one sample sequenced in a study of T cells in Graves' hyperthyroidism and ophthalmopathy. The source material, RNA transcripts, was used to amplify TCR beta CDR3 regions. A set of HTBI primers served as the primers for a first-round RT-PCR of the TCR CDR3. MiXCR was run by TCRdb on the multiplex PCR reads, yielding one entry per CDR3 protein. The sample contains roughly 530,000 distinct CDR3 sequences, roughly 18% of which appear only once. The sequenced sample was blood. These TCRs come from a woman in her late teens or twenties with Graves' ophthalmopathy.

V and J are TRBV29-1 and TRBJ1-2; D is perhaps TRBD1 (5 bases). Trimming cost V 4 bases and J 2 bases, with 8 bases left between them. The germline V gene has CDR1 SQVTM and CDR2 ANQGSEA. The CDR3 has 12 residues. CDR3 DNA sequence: TGCAGCGTTGGGGAGGGGAACTATGGCTACACCTTC. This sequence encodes CSVGEGNYGYTF.

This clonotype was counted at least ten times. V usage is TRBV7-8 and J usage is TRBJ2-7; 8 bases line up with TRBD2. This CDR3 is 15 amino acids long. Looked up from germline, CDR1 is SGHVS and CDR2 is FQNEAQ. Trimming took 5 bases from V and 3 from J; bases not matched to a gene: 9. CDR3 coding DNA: TGTGCCAGCAGCATTAACGGCGGGGGGCTCTACGAGCAGTACTTC. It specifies CASSINGGGLYEQYF. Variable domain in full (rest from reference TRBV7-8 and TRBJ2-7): GAGVSQSPRYKVAKRGQDVALRCDPISGHVSLFWYQQALGQGPEFLTYFQNEAQLDKSGLPSDRFFAERPEGSVSTLKIQRTQQEDSAVYLCASSINGGGLYEQYFGPGTRLTVT.

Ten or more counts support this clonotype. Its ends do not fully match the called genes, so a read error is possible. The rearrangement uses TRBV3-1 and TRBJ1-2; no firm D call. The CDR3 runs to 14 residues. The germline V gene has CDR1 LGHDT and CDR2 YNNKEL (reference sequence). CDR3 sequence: CASTQTDTDYGYTF. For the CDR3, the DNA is TGTGCCAGCACCCAAACGGATACCGACTATGGCTACACCTTC.

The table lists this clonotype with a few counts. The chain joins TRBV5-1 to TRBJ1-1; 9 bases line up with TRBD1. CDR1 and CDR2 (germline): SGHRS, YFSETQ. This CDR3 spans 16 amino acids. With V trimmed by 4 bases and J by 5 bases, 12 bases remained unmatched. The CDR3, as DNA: TGCGCCAGCAGCCCACTGACAGGGGGGAGTGGGACTGAAGCTTTCTTT. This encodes CASSPLTGGSGTEAFF.

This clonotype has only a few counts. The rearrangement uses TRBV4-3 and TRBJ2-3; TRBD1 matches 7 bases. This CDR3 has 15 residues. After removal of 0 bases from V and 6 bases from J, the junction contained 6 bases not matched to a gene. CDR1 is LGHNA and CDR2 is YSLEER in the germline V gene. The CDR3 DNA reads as TGCGCCAGCAGCCAAGATACAGGGGCAGGGGATACGCAGTATTTT. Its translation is CASSQDTGAGDTQYF.